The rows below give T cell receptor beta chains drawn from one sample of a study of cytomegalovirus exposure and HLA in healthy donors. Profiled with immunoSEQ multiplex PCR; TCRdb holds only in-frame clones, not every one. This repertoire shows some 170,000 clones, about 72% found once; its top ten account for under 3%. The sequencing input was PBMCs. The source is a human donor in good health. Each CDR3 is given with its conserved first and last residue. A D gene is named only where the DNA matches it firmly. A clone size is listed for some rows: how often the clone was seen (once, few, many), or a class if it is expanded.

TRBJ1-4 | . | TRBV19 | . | CASMEGGLGEKLFF | TGTGCCAGTATGGAGGGAGGATTAGGTGAAAAACTGTTTTTT
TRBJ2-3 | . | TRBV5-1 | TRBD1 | CASSSPGQGSDTQYF | TGCGCCAGCAGCTCACCGGGACAGGGGTCAGATACGCAGTATTTT
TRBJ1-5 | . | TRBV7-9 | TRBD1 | CASAPGGLGNQPQHF | TGTGCCAGCGCCCCAGGGGGATTAGGCAATCAGCCCCAGCATTTT
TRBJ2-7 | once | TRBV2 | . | CASSVKAGATYEQYF | TGTGCCAGCAGCGTAAAGGCAGGGGCAACCTACGAGCAGTACTTC
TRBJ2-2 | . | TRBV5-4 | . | CASSLSRGRGTGELFF | TGTGCCAGCAGCTTGTCGAGGGGAAGGGGGACCGGGGAGCTGTTTTTT
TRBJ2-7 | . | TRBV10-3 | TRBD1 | CAISESTGGREQYF | TGTGCCATCAGTGAGTCGACAGGGGGAAGGGAGCAGTACTTC
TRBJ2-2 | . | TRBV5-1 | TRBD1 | CASSFTGGNTGELFF | TGCGCCAGCAGCTTCACAGGGGGGAACACCGGGGAGCTGTTTTTT
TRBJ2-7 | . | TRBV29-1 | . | CSVLSPTGEQYF | TGCAGCGTCCTCTCGCCTACGGGCGAGCAGTACTTC
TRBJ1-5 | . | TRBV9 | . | CASSPGTLTGGDQSQHF | TGTGCCAGCAGCCCCGGGACGCTCACGGGGGGGGATCAGTCCCAGCATTTT
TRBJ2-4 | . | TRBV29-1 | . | CSVEWQTENIQYF | TGCAGCGTTGAGTGGCAGACAGAAAACATTCAGTACTTC
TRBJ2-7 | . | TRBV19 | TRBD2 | CASSTSVDYEQYF | TGTGCCAGTTCAACTAGCGTCGACTACGAGCAGTACTTC
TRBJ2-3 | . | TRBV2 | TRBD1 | CASSEQGANTDTQYF | TGTGCCAGCAGTGAACAGGGGGCGAACACAGATACGCAGTATTTT
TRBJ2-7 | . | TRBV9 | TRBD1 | CASSVGPDRGYEQYF | TGTGCCAGCAGCGTAGGTCCGGACAGGGGTTACGAGCAGTACTTC
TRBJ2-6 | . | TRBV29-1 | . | CSVDGSSGANVLTF | TGCAGCGTTGATGGCAGCTCTGGGGCCAACGTCCTGACTTTC
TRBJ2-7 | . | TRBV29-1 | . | CSVTEILPSEQYF | TGCAGCGTCACAGAGATACTCCCTTCCGAGCAGTACTTC